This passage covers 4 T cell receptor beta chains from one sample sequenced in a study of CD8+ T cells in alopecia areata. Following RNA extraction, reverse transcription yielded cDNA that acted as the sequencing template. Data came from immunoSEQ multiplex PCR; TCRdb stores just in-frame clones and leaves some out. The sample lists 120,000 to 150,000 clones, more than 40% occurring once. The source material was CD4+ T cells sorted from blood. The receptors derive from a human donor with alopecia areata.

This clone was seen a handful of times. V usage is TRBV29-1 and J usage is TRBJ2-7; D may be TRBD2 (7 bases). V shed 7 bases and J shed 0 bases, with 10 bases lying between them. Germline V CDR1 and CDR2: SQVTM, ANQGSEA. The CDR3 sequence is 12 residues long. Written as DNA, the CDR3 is TGCAGCGCGGGGGGCAGCTCCTACGAGCAGTACTTC. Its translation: CSAGGSSYEQYF.

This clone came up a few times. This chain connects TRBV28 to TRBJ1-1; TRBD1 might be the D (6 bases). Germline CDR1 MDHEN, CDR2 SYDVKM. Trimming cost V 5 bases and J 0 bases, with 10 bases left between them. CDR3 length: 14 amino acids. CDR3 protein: CASSGGRLNTEAFF. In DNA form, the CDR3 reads TGTGCCAGCAGTGGGGGGCGTTTGAACACTGAAGCTTTCTTT.

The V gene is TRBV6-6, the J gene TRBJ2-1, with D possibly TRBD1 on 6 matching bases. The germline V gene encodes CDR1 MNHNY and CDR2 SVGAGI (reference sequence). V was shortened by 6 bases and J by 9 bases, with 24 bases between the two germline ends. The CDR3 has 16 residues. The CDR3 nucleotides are TGTGCCAGCAGCACGATACAGGACAGAGCCTACGTTGAGCAGTTCTTC. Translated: CASSTIQDRAYVEQFF.

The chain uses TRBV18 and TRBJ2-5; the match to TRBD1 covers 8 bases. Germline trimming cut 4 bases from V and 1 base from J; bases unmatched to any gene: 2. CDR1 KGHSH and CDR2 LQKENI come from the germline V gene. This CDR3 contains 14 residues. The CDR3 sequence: CASSLGQGQETQYF. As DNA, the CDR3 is TGTGCCAGCTCACTTGGACAGGGCCAAGAGACCCAGTACTTC.